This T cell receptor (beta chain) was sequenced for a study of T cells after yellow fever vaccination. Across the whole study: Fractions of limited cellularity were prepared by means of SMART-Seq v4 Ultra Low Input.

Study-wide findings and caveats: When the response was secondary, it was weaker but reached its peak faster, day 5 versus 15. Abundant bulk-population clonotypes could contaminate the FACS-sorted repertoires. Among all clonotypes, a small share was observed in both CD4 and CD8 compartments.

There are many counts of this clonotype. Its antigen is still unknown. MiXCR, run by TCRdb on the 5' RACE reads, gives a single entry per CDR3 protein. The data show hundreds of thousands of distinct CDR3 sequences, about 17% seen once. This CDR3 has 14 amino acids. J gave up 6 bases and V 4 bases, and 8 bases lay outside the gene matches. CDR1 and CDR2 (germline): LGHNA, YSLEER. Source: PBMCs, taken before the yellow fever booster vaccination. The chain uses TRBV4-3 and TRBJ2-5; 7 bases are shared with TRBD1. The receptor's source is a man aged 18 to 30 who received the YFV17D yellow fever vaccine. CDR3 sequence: CASSPRQGVKTQYF. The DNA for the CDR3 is TGCGCCAGCAGCCCCCGACAGGGAGTAAAGACCCAGTACTTC.